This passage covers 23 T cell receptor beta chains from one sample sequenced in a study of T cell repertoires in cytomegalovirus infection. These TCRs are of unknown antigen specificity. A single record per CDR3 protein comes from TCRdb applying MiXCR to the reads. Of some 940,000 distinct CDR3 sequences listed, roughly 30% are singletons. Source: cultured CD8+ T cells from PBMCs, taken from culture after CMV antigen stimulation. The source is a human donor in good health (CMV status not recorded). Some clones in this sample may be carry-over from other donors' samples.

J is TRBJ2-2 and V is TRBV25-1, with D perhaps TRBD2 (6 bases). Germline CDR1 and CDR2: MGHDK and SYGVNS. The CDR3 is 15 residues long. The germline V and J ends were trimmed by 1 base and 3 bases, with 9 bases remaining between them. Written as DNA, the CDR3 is TGTGCCAGCAGTGAATGGAGGGTGGACACCGGGGAGCTGTTTTTT. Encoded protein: CASSEWRVDTGELFF.

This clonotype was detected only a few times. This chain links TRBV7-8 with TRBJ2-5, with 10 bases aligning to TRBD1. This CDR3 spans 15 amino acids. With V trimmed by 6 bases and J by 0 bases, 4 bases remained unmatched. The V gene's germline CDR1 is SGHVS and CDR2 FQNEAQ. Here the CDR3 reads CASRDDRGHQETQYF. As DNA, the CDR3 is TGTGCCAGCAGGGACGACAGGGGGCACCAAGAGACCCAGTACTTC. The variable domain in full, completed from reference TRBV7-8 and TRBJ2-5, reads GAGVSQSPRYKVAKRGQDVALRCDPISGHVSLFWYQQALGQGPEFLTYFQNEAQLDKSGLPSDRFFAERPEGSVSTLKIQRTQQEDSAVYLCASRDDRGHQETQYFGPGTRLLVL.

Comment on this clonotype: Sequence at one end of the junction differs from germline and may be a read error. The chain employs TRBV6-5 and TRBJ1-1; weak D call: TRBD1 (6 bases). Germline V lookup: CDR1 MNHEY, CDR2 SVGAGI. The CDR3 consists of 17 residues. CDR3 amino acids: CANSSIGRRGGDTEAFF. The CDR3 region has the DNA TGTGCCAACAGTTCCATAGGGAGAAGGGGGGGCGACACTGAAGCTTTCTTT.

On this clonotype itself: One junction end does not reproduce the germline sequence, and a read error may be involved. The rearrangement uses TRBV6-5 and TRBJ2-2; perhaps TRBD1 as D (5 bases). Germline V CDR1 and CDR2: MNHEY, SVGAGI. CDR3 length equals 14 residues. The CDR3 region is CAGSLDMNTGELFF. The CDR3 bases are TGTGCCGGCAGTCTGGACATGAACACCGGGGAGCTGTTTTTT.

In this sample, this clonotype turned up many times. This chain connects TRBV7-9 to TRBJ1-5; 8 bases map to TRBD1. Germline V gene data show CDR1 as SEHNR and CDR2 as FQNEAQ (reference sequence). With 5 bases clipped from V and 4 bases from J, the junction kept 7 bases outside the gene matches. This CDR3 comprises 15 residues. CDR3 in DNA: TGTGCCAGCAGCGCACCGGGACAGGCAAATCAGCCCCAGCATTTT. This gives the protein CASSAPGQANQPQHF.

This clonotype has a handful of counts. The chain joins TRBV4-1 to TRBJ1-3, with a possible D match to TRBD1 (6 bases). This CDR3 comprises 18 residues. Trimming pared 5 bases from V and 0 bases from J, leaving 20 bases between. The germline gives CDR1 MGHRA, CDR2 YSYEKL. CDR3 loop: CASSLDGGPKNSGNTIYF. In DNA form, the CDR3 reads TGCGCCAGCAGCTTGGATGGGGGGCCAAAAAACTCTGGAAACACCATATATTTT.

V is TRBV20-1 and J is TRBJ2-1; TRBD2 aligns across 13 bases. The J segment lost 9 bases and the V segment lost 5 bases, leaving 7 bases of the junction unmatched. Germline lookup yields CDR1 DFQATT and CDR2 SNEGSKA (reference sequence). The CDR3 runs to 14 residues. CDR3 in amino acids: CSADTSGGAAEQFF. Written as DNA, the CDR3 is TGCAGTGCTGATACTAGCGGGGGGGCCGCTGAGCAGTTCTTC.

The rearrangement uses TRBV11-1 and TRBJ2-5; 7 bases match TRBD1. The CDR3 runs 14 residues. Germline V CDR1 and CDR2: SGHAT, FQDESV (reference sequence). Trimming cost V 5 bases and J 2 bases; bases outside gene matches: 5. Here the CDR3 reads CASSTQGSQETQYF. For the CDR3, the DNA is TGTGCCAGCAGCACACAGGGGTCACAAGAGACCCAGTACTTC.

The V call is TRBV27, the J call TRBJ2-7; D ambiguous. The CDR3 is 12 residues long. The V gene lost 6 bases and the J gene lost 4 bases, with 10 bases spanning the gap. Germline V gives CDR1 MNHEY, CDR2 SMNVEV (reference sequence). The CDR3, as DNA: TGTGCCAGCAGCACATCCCTTTACGAGCAGTACGTC. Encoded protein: CASSTSLYEQYV.

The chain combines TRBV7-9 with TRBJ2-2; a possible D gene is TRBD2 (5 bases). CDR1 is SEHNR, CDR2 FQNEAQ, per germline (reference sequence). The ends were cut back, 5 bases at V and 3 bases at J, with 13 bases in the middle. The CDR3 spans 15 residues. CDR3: CASSPAGHYTGELFF. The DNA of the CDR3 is TGTGCCAGCAGCCCCGCGGGCCACTACACCGGGGAGCTGTTTTTT.

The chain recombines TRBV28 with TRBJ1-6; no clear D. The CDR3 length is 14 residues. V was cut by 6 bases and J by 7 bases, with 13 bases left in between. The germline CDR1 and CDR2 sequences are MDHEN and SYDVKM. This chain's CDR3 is CASSQDGKNSPLHF. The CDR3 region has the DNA TGTGCCAGCAGCCAGGACGGAAAGAATTCACCCCTCCACTTT.

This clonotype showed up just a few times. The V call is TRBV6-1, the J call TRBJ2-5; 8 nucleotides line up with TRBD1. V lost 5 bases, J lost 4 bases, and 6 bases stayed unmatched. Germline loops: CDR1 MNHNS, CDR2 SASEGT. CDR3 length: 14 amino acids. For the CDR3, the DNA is TGTGCCAGCAGTTACCTGGACAGGGCAGAGACCCAGTACTTC. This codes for CASSYLDRAETQYF.

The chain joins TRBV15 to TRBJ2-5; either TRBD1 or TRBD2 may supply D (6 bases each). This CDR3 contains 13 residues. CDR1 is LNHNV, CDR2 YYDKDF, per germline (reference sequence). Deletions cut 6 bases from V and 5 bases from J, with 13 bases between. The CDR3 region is CATRGMGGETQYF. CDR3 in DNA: TGTGCCACCAGGGGAATGGGGGGCGAGACCCAGTACTTC.

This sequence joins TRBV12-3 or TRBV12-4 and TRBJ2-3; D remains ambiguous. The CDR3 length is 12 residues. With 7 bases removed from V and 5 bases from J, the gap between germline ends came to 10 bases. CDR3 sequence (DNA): TGTGCCAGCACCCTGGGCGTAGATACGCAGTATTTT. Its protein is CASTLGVDTQYF.

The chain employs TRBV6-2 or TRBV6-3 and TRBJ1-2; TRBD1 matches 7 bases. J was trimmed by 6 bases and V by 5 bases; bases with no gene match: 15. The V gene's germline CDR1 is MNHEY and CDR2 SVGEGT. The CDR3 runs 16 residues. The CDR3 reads CASSRPDRQGSDGYTF. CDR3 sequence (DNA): TGTGCCAGCAGTCGCCCAGATCGACAGGGATCGGATGGCTACACCTTC.

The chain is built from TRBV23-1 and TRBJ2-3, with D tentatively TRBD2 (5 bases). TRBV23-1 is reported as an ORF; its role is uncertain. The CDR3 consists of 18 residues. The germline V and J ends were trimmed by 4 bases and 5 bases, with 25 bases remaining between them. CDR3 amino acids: CASSPQYGPRVGRDTQYF. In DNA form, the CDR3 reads TGCGCCAGCAGTCCCCAATATGGGCCGAGGGTAGGGCGAGATACGCAGTATTTT.

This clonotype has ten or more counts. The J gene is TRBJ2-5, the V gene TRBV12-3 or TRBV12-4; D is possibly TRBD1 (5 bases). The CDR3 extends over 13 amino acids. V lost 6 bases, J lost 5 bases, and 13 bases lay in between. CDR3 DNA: TGTGCCAGCAGACCGGCAGGGCTGGAGACCCAGTACTTC. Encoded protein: CASRPAGLETQYF.

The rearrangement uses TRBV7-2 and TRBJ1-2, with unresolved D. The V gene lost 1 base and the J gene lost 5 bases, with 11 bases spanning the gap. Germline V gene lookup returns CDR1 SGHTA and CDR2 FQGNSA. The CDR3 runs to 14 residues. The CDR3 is CASSLGPVAYGYTF. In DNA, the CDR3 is TGTGCCAGCAGCTTAGGACCCGTAGCGTATGGCTACACCTTC.

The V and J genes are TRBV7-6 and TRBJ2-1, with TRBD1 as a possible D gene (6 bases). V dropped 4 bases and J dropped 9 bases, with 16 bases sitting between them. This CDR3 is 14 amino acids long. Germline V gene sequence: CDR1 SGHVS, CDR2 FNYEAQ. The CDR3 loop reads CASSSVQGRGEQFF. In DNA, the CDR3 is TGTGCCAGCAGCTCTGTACAGGGTCGGGGTGAGCAGTTCTTC.

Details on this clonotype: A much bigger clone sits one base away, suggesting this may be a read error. Written as DNA, the CDR3 is TGTGCCAGCAGCACCGGGACAGGGCCCTACGAGCAGTACTTC. Its translation: CASSTGTGPYEQYF. This sequence joins TRBV7-8 and TRBJ2-7; TRBD1 matches at 9 bases. This CDR3 is built from 14 residues. V lost 5 bases, J lost 2 bases, and 4 bases stayed unmatched. The germline gives CDR1 SGHVS, CDR2 FQNEAQ.

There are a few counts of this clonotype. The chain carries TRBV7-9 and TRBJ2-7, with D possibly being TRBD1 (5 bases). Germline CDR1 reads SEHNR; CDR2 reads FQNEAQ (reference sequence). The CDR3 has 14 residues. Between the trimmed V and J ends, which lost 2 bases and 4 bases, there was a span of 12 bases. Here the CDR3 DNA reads TGTGCCAGCAGCTTAAGTGTGACAGCTTACGAGCAGTACGTC. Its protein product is CASSLSVTAYEQYV.

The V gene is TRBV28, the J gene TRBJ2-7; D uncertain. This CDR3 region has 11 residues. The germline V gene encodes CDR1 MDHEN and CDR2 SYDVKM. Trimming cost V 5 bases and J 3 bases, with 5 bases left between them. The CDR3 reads CASSRDYEQYV. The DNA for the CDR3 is TGTGCCAGCAGTAGAGACTACGAGCAGTACGTC.

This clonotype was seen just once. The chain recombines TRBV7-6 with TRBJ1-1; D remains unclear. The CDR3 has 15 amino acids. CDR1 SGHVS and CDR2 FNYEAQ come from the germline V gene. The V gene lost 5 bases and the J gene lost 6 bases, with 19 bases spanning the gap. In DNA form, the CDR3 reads TGTGCCAGCAGCCGTGTATCGGCCGACCTCGCTGAAGCTTTCTTT. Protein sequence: CASSRVSADLAEAFF. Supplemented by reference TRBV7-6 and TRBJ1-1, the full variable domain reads GAGVSQSPRYKVTKRGQDVALRCDPISGHVSLYWYRQALGQGPEFLTYFNYEAQQDKSGLPNDRFSAERPEGSISTLTIQRTEQRDSAMYRCASSRVSADLAEAFFGQGTRLTVV.